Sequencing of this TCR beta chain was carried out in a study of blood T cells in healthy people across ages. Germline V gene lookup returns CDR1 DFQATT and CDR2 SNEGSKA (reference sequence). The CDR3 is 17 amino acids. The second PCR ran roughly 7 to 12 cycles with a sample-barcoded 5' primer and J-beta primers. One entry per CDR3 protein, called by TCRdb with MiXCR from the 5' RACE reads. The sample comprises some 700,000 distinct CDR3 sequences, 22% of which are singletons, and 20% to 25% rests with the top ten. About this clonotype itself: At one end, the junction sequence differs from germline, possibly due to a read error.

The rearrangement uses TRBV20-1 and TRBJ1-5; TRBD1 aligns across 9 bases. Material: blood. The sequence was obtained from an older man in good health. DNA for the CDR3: TGCAGTACTAGTACAGGGGGCGGTATAGGGAGCAATCAGCCCCAGCATTTT. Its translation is CSTSTGGGIGSNQPQHF.